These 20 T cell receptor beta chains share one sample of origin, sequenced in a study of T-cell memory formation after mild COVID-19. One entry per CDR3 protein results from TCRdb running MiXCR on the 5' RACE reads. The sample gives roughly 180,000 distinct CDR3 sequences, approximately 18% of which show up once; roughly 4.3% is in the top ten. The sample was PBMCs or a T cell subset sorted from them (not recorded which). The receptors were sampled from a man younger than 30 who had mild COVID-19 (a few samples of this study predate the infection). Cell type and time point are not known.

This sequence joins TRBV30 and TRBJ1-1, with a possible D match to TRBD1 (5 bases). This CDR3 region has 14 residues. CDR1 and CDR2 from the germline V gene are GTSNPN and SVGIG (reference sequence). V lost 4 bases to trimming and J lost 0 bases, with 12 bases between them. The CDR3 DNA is TGTGCCTGGAACCCCGGGACGTTGAACACTGAAGCTTTCTTT. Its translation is CAWNPGTLNTEAFF.

The CDR3 spells CASSERGEQYV. The CDR3 bases are TGTGCCAGCAGCGAGCGGGGAGAGCAGTACGTC. V is TRBV6-1 and J is TRBJ2-7, with 7 bases identical to TRBD2. V shed 6 bases, J shed 7 bases, and the junction held 3 bases outside the gene matches. The CDR3 is made up of 11 amino acids. Germline CDR1 and CDR2: MNHNS and SASEGT.

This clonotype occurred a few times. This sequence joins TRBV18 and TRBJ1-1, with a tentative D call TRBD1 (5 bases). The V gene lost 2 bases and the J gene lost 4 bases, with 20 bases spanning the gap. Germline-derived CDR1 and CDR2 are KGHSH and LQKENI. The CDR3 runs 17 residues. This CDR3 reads CASSPSGGARVGTEAFF. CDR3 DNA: TGTGCCAGCTCACCATCAGGAGGGGCGCGGGTAGGCACTGAAGCTTTCTTT.

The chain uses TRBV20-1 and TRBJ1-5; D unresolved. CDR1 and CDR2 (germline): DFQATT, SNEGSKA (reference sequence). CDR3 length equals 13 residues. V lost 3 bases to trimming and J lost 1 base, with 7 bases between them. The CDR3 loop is CSASRESNQPQHF. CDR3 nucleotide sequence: TGCAGTGCTAGTCGTGAAAGCAATCAGCCCCAGCATTTT.

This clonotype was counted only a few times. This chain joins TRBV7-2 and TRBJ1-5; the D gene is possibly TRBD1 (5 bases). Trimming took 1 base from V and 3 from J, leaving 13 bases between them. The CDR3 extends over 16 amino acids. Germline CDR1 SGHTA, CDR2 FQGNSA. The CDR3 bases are TGTGCCAGCAGCTTAGGGTCGGGGGTGAACAATCAGCCCCAGCATTTT. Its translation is CASSLGSGVNNQPQHF. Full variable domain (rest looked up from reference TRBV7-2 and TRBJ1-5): GAGVSQSPSNKVTEKGKDVELRCDPISGHTALYWYRQSLGQGLEFLIYFQGNSAPDKSGLPSDRFSAERTGGSVSTLTIQRTQQEDSAVYLCASSLGSGVNNQPQHFGDGTRLSIL.

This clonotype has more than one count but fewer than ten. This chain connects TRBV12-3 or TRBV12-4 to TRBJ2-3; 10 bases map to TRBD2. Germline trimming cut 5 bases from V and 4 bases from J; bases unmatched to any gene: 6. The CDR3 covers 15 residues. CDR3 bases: TGTGCCAGCAGTCTTAGCGGGGGGCCCGCAGATACGCAGTATTTT. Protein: CASSLSGGPADTQYF.

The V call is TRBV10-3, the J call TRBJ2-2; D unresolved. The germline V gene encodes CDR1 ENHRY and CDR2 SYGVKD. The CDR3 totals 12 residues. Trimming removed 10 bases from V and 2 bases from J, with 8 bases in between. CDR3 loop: CASQLNTGELFF. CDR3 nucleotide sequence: TGTGCCAGCCAATTAAACACCGGGGAGCTGTTTTTT.

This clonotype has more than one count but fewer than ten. This CDR3 is CASSQEPSILSAKNIQYF. CDR3 nucleotides: TGCGCCAGCAGCCAAGAGCCATCGATCCTTTCGGCCAAAAACATTCAGTACTTC. V gene TRBV4-1 combines with J gene TRBJ2-4; D is unclear. Trimming pared 0 bases from V and 1 base from J, leaving 16 bases between. The CDR3 sequence is 18 residues long. Germline V gene lookup returns CDR1 MGHRA and CDR2 YSYEKL.

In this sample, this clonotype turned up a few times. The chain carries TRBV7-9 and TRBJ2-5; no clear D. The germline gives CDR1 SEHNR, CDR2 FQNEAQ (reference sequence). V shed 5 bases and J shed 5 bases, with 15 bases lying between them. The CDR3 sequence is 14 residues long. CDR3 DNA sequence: TGTGCCAGCAGCCCCCGGCAAGTAGGGGAGACCCAGTACTTC. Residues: CASSPRQVGETQYF.

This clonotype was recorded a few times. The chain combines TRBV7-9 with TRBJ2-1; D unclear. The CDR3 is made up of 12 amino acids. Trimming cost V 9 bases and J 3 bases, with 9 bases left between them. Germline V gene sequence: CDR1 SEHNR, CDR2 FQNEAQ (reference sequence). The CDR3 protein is CASGPFYNEQFF. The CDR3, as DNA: TGTGCCAGTGGACCTTTCTACAATGAGCAGTTCTTC.

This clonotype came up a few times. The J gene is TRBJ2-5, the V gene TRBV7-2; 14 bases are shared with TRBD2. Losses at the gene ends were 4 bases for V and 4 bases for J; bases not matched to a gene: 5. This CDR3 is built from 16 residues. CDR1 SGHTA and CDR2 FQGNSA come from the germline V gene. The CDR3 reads CASSSGLAGGGETQYF. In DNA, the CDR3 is TGTGCCAGCAGCTCAGGACTAGCGGGGGGCGGAGAGACCCAGTACTTC. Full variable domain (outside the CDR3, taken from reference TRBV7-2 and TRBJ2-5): GAGVSQSPSNKVTEKGKDVELRCDPISGHTALYWYRQSLGQGLEFLIYFQGNSAPDKSGLPSDRFSAERTGGSVSTLTIQRTQQEDSAVYLCASSSGLAGGGETQYFGPGTRLLVL.

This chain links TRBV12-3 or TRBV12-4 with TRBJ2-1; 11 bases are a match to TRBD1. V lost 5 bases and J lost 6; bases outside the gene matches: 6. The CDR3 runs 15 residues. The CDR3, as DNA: TGTGCCAGCAGTCTGGACAGGGGGCCCATCAATGAGCAGTTCTTC. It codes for CASSLDRGPINEQFF.

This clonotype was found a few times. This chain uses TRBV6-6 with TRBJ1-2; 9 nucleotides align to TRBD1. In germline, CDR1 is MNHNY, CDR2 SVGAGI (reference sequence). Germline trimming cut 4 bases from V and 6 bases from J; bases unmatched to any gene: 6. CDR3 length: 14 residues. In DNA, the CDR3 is TGTGCCAGCAGTTGGGCTACAGGGGGCGATGGCTACACCTTC. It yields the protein CASSWATGGDGYTF.

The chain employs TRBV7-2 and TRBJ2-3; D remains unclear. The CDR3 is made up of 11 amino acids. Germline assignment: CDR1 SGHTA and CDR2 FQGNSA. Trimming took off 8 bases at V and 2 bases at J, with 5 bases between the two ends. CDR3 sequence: CASQTTDTQYF. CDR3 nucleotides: TGTGCCAGCCAAACCACAGATACGCAGTATTTT.

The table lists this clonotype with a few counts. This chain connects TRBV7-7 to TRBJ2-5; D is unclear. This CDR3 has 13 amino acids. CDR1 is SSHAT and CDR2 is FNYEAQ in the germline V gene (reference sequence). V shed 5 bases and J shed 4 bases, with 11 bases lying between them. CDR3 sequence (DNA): TGTGCCAGCAGCCCTATGAACCTAGAGACCCAGTACTTC. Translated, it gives CASSPMNLETQYF.

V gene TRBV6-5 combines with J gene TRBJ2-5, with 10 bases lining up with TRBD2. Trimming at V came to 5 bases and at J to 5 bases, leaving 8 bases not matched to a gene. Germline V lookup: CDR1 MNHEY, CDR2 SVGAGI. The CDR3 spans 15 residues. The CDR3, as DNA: TGTGCCAGCAGTGGGCAGCGGGGGGGCGAGGAGACCCAGTACTTC. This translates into CASSGQRGGEETQYF.

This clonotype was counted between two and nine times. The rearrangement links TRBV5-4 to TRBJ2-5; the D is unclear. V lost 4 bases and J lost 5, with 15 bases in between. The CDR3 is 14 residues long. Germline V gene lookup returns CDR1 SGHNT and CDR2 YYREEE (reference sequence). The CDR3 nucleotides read TGTGCCAGCAGCCCCGGAAGTGGGGTGGAGACCCAGTACTTC. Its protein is CASSPGSGVETQYF.

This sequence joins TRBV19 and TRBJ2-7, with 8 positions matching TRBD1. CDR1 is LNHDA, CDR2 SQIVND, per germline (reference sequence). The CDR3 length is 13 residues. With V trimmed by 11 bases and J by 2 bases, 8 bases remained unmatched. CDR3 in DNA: TGTGCCGGTTTTAGGACAGGGCCCTACGAGCAGTACGTC. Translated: CAGFRTGPYEQYV.

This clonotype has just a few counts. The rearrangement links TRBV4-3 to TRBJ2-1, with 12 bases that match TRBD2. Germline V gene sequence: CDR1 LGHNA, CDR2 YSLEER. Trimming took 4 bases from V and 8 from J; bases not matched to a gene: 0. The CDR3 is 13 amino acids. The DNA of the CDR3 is TGCGCCAGCAGCCGGACTAGCGGGGATGAGCAGTTCTTC. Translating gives CASSRTSGDEQFF.

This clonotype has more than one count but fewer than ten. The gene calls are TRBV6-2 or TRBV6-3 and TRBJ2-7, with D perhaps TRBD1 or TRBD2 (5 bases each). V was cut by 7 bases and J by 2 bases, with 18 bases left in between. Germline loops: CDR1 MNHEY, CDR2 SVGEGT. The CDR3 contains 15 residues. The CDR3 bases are TGTGCCAGCACTGGCGTGGGGGTAGGGGCCTACGAGCAGTACTTC. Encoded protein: CASTGVGVGAYEQYF.